The clone carrying this TCR beta chain was found a few times. The antigen is not known. This entry comes from a study of T-cell reconstitution after alpha-beta-depleted transplantation in children. Preparation of the TCRbeta library used unique molecular identifiers. TCRdb processed the PCR reads anew with MiXCR; each CDR3 protein has one entry. This table has 670,000 or so distinct CDR3 sequences, approximately 14% appearing once. Study observations and caveats: Newly produced T cells mostly accounted for T-cell counts and diversity one year post-transplant. As was reported, about two months after transplant, alpha-beta T cells came from several hundred expanded graft clones.

The sequencing here drew on PBMCs, taken before TCRalphabeta/CD19-depleted stem cell transplant. This sequence originates from a girl aged 2 to 9 with congenital amegakaryocytic thrombocytopenia, due to receive a stem cell transplant.

CDR3 DNA sequence: TGCAGCGTTGAAGAGAGGAGGATTAGCGCAACCCAAGAGACCCAGTACTTC. Translated: CSVEERRISATQETQYF. V gene TRBV29-1 combines with J gene TRBJ2-5; tentatively, D is TRBD2 (5 bases). Per germline, CDR1 SQVTM and CDR2 ANQGSEA. This CDR3 contains 17 residues. Trimming took 0 bases from V and 1 from J, leaving 18 bases between them.